This T cell receptor beta chain was observed in a study of T cell changes during pregnancy in multiple sclerosis. Clones were sequenced by immunoSEQ multiplex PCR, and TCRdb holds only the in-frame ones, with some missing. Here the sample spans about 49,000 clones, approximately 94% being singletons. The V gene's germline CDR1 is KGHSH and CDR2 LQKENI. With V trimmed by 6 bases and J by 4 bases, 14 bases remained unmatched. CDR3 length: 16 residues. V and J are TRBV18 and TRBJ1-2; 7 nucleotides align to TRBD1. The TCR sequence derives from a female donor with multiple sclerosis, enrolled in a pregnancy study. The sample here was CD8+ T cells from peripheral blood mononuclear cells, taken before pregnancy. In DNA form, the CDR3 reads TGTGCCAGCTCGCTGACTCGACAGGGATTTGGCTATGGCTACACCTTC. This gives the protein CASSLTRQGFGYGYTF.